This TCR beta chain was sequenced during a study of cytomegalovirus exposure and HLA in healthy donors. The study, taken as a whole, reports: In a later analysis, at a false discovery rate of 0.05, approximately 16,000 TCR beta sequences were associated with HLA alleles. As a later analysis showed, a missense DCLRE1C variant was linked to trimming of TCR beta V- and J-genes. Exclusion as indistinguishable affected some V segments, including TRBV6-2 and TRBV6-3.

Amplification used 60 Vbeta primers and 13 Jbeta primers. Measured with immunoSEQ multiplex PCR; TCRdb has only the in-frame clones, and not every one. The table includes 85,000 to 130,000 clones, around 9.1% detected once. This clone was picked up many times. Its target is not known. Germline assignment: CDR1 SGHKS and CDR2 YYEKEE (reference sequence). The CDR3 consists of 14 residues. V was shortened by 1 base and J by 5 bases, with 13 bases between the two germline ends. The chain employs TRBV5-5 and TRBJ2-7; D gene ambiguous. This clonotype was sampled from a man aged 35-49 years in good health and CMV-seropositive. Specimen: PBMCs. The CDR3 reads CASSLMLTQDEQYF. As DNA, the CDR3 is TGTGCCAGCAGCTTGATGCTCACCCAGGACGAGCAGTACTTC.